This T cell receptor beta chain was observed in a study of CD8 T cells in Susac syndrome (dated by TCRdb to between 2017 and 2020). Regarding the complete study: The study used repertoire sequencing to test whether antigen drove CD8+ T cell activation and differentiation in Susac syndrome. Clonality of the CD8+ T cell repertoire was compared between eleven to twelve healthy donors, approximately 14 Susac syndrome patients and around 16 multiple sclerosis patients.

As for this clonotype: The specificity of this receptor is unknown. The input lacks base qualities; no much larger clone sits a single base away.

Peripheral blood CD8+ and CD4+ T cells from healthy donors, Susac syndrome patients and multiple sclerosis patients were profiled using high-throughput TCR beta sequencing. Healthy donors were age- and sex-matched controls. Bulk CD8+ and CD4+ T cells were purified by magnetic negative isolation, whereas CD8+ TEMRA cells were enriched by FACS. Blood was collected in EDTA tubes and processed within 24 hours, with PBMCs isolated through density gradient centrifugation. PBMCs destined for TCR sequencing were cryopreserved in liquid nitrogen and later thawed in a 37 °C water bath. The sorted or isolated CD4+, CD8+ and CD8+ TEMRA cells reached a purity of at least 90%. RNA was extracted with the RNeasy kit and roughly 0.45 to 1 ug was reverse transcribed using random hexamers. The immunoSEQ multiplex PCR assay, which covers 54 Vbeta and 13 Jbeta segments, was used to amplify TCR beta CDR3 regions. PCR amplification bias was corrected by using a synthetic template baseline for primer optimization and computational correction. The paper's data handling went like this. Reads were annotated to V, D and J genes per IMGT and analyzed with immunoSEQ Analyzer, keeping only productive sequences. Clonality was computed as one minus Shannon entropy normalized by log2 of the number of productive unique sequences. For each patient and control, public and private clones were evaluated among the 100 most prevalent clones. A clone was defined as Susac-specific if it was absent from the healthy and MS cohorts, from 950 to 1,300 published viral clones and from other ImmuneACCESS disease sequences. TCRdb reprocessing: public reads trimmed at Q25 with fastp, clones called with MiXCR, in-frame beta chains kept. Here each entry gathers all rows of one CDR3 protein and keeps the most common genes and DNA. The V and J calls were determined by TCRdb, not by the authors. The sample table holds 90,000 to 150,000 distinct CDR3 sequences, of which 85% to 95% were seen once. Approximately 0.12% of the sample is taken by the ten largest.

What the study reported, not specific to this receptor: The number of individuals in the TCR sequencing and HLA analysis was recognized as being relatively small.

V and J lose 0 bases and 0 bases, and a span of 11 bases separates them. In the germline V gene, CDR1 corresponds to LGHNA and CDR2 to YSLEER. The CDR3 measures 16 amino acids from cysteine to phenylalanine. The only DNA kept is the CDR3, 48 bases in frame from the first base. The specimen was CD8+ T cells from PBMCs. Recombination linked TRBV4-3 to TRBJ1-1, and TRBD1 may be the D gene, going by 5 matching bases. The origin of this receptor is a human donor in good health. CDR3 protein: CASSQDHRNMNTEAFF. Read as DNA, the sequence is TGCGCCAGCAGCCAAGATCACAGGAATATGAACACTGAAGCTTTCTTT.